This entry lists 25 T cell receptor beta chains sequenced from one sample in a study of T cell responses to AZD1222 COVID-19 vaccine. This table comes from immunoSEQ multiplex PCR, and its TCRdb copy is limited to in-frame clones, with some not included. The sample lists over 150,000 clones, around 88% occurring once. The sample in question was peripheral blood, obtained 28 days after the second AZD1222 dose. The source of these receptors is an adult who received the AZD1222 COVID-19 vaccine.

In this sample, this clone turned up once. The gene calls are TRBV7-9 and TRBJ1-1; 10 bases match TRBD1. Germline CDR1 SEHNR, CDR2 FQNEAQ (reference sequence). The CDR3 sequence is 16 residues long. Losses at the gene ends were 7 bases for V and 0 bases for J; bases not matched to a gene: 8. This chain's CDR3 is CASTNWGTGVNTEAFF. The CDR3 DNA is TGTGCCAGCACCAACTGGGGGACAGGGGTGAACACTGAAGCTTTCTTT.

The CDR3 loop reads CASRSDRGFQETQYF. CDR3 sequence (DNA): TGCGCCAGCAGGTCGGACAGGGGGTTCCAAGAGACCCAGTACTTC. The J gene is TRBJ2-5, the V gene TRBV10-2; 10 bases map to TRBD1. CDR3 length equals 15 residues. From germline, CDR1 is WSHSY and CDR2 SAAADI. V dropped 6 bases and J dropped 1; count of bases not matched to a gene: 5.

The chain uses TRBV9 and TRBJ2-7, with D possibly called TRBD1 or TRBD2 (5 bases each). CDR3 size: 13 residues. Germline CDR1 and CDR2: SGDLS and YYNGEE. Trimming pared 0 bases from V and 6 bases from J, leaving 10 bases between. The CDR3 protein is CASSVGQGPEQYF. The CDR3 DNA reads TGTGCCAGCAGCGTAGGTCAGGGACCCGAGCAGTACTTC.

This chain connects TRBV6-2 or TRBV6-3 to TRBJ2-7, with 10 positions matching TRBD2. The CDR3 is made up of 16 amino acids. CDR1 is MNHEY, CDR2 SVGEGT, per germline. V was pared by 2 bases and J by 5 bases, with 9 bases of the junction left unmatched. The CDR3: CASSYTLAGVVNEQYF. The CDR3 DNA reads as TGTGCCAGCAGTTACACCCTAGCGGGGGTTGTAAACGAGCAGTACTTC.

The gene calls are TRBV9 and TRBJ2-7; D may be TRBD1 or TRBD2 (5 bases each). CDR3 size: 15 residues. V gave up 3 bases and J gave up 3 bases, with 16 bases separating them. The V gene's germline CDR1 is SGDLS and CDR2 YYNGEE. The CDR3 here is CASSETEGRGYEQYF. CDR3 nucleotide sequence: TGTGCCAGCAGCGAAACAGAGGGAAGGGGCTACGAGCAGTACTTC.

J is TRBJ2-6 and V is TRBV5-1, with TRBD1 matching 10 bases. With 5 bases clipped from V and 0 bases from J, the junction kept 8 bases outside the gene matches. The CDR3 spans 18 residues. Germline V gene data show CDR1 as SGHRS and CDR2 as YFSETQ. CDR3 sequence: CASSGTGAINSGANVLTF. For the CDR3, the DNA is TGCGCCAGCAGTGGGACAGGGGCGATCAACTCTGGGGCCAACGTCCTGACTTTC.

The CDR3 reads CASSQGGGPDTQYF. CDR3 sequence (DNA): TGTGCCAGCAGCCAGGGAGGCGGCCCCGATACGCAGTATTTT. The rearrangement links TRBV11-2 to TRBJ2-3; TRBD2 is a possible D gene (6 bases). V lost 5 bases, J lost 6 bases, and 15 bases lay in between. The CDR3 extends over 14 amino acids. CDR1 SGHAT and CDR2 FQNNGV come from the germline V gene.

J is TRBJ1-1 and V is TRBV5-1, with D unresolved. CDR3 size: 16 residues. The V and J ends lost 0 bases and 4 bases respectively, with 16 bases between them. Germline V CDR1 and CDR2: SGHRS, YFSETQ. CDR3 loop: CASSLAAGWAGTEAFF. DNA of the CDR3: TGCGCCAGCAGCTTGGCGGCAGGCTGGGCGGGCACTGAAGCTTTCTTT.

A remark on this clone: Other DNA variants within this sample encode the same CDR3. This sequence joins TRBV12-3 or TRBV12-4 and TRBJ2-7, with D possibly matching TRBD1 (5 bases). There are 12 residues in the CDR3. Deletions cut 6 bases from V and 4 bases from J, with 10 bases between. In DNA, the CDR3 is TGTGCCAGCAGCTTCACAGGTTACGAGCAGTACTTC. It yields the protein CASSFTGYEQYF.

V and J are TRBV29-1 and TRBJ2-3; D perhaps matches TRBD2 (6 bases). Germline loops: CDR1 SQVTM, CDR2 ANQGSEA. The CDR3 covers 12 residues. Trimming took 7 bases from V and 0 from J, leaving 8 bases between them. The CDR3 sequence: CSAAGSTDTQYF. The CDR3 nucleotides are TGCAGCGCTGCGGGAAGCACAGATACGCAGTATTTT.

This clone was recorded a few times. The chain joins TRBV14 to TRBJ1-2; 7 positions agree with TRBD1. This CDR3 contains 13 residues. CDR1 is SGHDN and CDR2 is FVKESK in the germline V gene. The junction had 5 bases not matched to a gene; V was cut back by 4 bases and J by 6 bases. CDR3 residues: CASSPRQGHGYTF. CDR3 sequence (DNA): TGTGCCAGCAGCCCAAGACAGGGCCATGGCTACACCTTC.

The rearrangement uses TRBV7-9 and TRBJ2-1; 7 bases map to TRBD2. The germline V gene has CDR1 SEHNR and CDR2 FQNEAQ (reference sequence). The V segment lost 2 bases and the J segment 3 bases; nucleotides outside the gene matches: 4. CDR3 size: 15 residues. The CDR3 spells CASSLFRGVYNEQFF. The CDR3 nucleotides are TGTGCCAGCAGCTTATTTCGGGGGGTCTACAATGAGCAGTTCTTC.

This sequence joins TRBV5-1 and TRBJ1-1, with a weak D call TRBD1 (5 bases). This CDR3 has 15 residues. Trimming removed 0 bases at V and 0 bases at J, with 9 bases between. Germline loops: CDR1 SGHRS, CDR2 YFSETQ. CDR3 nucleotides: TGCGCCAGCAGCTTGGATCAGGGCATGAACACTGAAGCTTTCTTT. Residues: CASSLDQGMNTEAFF.

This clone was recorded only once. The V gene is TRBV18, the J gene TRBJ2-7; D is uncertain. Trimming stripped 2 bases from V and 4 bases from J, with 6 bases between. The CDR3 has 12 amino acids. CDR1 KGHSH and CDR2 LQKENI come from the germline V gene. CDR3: CASSPFNYEQYF. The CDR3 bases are TGTGCCAGCTCACCATTCAATTACGAGCAGTACTTC.

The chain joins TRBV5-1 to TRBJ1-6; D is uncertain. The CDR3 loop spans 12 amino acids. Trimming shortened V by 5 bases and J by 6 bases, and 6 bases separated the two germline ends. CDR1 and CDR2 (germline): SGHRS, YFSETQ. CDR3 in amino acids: CASREPNSPLHF. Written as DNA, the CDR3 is TGCGCCAGCAGGGAACCTAATTCACCCCTCCACTTT.

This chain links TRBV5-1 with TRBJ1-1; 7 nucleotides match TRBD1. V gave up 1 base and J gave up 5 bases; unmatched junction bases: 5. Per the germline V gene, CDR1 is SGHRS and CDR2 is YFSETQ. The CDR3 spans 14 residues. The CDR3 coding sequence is TGCGCCAGCAGCTTGAACACAGGGGCGACTGAAGCTTTCTTT. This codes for CASSLNTGATEAFF.

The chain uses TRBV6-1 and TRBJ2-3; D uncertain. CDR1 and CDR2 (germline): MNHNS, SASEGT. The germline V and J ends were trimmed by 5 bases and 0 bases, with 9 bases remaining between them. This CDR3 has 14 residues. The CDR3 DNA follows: TGTGCCAGCAGTTTGAGTCCTAGCACAGATACGCAGTATTTT. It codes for CASSLSPSTDTQYF.

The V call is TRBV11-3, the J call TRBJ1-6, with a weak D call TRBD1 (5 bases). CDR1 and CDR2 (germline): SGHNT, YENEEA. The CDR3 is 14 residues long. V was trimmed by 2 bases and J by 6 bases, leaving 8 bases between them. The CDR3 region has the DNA TGTGCCAGCAGCTTAATGGGACCTAATTCACCCCTCCACTTT. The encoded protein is CASSLMGPNSPLHF.

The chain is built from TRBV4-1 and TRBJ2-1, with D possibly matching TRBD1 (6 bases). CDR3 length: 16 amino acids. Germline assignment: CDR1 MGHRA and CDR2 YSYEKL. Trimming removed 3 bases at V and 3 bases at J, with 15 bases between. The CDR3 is CASSHSPGAVYNEQFF. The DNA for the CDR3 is TGCGCCAGCAGCCACTCCCCAGGGGCCGTCTACAATGAGCAGTTCTTC.

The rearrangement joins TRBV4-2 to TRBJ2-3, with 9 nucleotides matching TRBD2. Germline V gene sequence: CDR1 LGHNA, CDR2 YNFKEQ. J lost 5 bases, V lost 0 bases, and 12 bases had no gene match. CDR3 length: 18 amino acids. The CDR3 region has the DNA TGTGCCAGCAGCCAAGACCGCCGGGGCGGGGGGGCGGTAGATACGCAGTATTTT. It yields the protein CASSQDRRGGGAVDTQYF.

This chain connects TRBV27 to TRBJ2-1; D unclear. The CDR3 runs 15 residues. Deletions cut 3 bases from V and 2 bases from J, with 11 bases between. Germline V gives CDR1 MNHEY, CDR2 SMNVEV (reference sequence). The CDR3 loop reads CASSLGGLTYNEQFF. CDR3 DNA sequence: TGTGCCAGCAGTTTGGGCGGTCTTACCTACAATGAGCAGTTCTTC.

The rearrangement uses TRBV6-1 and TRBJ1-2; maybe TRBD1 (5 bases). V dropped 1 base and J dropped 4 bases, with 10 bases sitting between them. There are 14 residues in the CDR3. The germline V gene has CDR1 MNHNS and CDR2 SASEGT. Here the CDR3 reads CASSEGTGPYGYTF. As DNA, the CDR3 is TGTGCCAGCAGTGAAGGGACGGGACCCTATGGCTACACCTTC.

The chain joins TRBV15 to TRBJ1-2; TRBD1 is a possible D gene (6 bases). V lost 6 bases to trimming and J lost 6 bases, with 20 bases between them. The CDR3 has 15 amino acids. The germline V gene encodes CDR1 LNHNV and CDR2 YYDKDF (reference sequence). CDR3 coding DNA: TGTGCCACCAGAGTCGGGGGGCTGCCATTTGATGGCTACACCTTC. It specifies CATRVGGLPFDGYTF.

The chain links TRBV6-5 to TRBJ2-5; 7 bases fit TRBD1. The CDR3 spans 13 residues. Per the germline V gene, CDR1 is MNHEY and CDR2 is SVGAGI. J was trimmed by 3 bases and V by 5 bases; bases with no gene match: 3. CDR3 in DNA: TGTGCCAGCAGTCCGGGACAGAAAGAGACCCAGTACTTC. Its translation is CASSPGQKETQYF.

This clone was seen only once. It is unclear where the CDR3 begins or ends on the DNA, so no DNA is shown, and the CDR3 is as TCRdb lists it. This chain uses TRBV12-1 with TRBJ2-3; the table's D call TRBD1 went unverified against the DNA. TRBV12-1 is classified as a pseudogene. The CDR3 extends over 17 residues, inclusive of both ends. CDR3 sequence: CASSFVGAGIPTDTQYF.